The 12 T cell receptor beta chains listed next were all sequenced from one sample in a study of graft-versus-host responses after intestinal transplantation. Their antigen targets remain unknown. The assay was immunoSEQ multiplex PCR, and TCRdb's table has in-frame clones only and misses some. The table records 96,000 or so clones, approximately 90% of them present only once. Sequenced material: unstimulated CD4+ T cells sorted from spleen or lymph node cells, taken before intestinal transplant. The receptors here all came from a human donor who received an intestinal transplant.

The rearrangement joins TRBV4-2 to TRBJ1-1, with 7 positions matching TRBD1. Trimming at V came to 4 bases and at J to 1 base, leaving 9 bases not matched to a gene. CDR1 and CDR2 (germline): LGHNA, YNFKEQ. The CDR3 consists of 16 residues. DNA for the CDR3: TGTGCCAGCAGCCCGACTTACAGGGGCCGGAACACTGAAGCTTTCTTT. This codes for CASSPTYRGRNTEAFF.

The V call is TRBV6-5, the J call TRBJ2-7; perhaps TRBD1 as D (6 bases). In germline, CDR1 is MNHEY, CDR2 SVGAGI. This CDR3 comprises 15 residues. Trimming stripped 3 bases from V and 2 bases from J, with 14 bases between. Here the CDR3 DNA reads TGTGCCAGCAGTTATTCTGGAACAGGGACCTACGAGCAGTACTTC. Translating it yields CASSYSGTGTYEQYF.

The chain joins TRBV9 to TRBJ1-4; no reliable D call. The length of the CDR3 is 16 residues. CDR1 and CDR2 from the germline V gene are SGDLS and YYNGEE. V lost 2 bases and J 1 base, leaving 12 bases between the germline ends. CDR3 sequence: CASSVGPHGTNEKLFF. The CDR3 DNA reads TGTGCCAGCAGCGTGGGCCCTCATGGAACTAATGAAAAACTGTTTTTT.

V and J are TRBV5-1 and TRBJ2-1; 10 nucleotides match TRBD2. The CDR3 has 14 residues. V shed 6 bases, J shed 4 bases, and the junction held 4 bases outside the gene matches. Germline V lookup: CDR1 SGHRS, CDR2 YFSETQ. The CDR3 spells CASNLAGAYNEQFF. CDR3 nucleotide sequence: TGCGCCAGCAATCTAGCGGGAGCTTACAATGAGCAGTTCTTC.

The chain uses TRBV7-9 and TRBJ1-1; D not resolved. CDR3 length: 13 amino acids. Trimming stripped 0 bases from V and 3 bases from J, with 5 bases between. The V gene's germline CDR1 is SEHNR and CDR2 FQNEAQ (reference sequence). CDR3 nucleotide sequence: TGTGCCAGCAGCTTAGCAGGAGACACTGAAGCTTTCTTT. It translates to CASSLAGDTEAFF.

Note on this clone: The junction differs from germline at one of its ends, possibly a read error. The J gene is TRBJ2-7, the V gene TRBV6-1, with 7 positions matching TRBD2. The CDR3 has 8 amino acids. Germline assignment: CDR1 MNHNS and CDR2 SASEGT. CDR3 bases: TGTGCCAGCGGAACTAGCGACTTC. It yields the protein CASGTSDF.

The rearrangement joins TRBV5-1 to TRBJ1-5, with 8 bases identical to TRBD1. CDR3 size: 14 residues. Germline trimming cut 4 bases from V and 5 bases from J; bases unmatched to any gene: 5. CDR1 and CDR2 (germline): SGHRS, YFSETQ. CDR3 nucleotide sequence: TGCGCCAGCAGCCCACAGGGGGAAGATCAGCCCCAGCATTTT. Protein: CASSPQGEDQPQHF.

V and J are TRBV6-5 and TRBJ2-3, with 7 bases aligning to TRBD1. Per germline, CDR1 MNHEY and CDR2 SVGAGI. This CDR3 has 14 residues. V dropped 4 bases and J dropped 2; count of bases not matched to a gene: 3. CDR3 in DNA: TGTGCCAGCAGTTTACAGGGGATCACAGATACGCAGTATTTT. It encodes CASSLQGITDTQYF.

The chain uses TRBV4-1 and TRBJ2-3; 10 positions match TRBD2. V was clipped by 1 base and J by 4 bases; unmatched bases: 2. The CDR3 has 15 amino acids. CDR1 MGHRA and CDR2 YSYEKL come from the germline V gene. CDR3 DNA sequence: TGCGCCAGCAGCCAAGCTCTAGCGGGAGCAGATACGCAGTATTTT. The encoded protein is CASSQALAGADTQYF.

The V call is TRBV4-2, the J call TRBJ2-7; 12 nucleotides match TRBD2. The CDR3 is 15 amino acids. Germline CDR1 and CDR2: LGHNA and YNFKEQ. V shed 4 bases and J 7 bases; nucleotides not matched to a gene: 8. This CDR3 is CASSPRTSGIGEQYF. The CDR3 nucleotides read TGTGCCAGCAGCCCCAGGACTAGCGGGATAGGTGAGCAGTACTTC.

The V gene is TRBV7-3, the J gene TRBJ1-1; possible D gene TRBD1, 6 bases. From germline, CDR1 is SGHTA and CDR2 FQGTGA. This CDR3 has 13 residues. V lost 5 bases to trimming and J lost 7 bases, with 14 bases between them. CDR3 DNA: TGTGCCAGCAGCCCCACAGGGTTAGGTGAAGCTTTCTTT. It codes for CASSPTGLGEAFF. The entire variable domain, with the rest obtained from reference TRBV7-3 and TRBJ1-1, is as follows: GAGVSQTPSNKVTEKGKYVELRCDPISGHTALYWYRQSLGQGPEFLIYFQGTGAADDSGLPNDRFFAVRPEGSVSTLKIQRTERGDSAVYLCASSPTGLGEAFFGQGTRLTVV.

The chain's CDR3 is CASSQDRGLLYEQYF. The CDR3 region has the DNA TGTGCCAGCAGTCAGGACAGGGGGCTACTCTACGAGCAGTACTTC. The rearrangement links TRBV7-8 to TRBJ2-7; 11 positions match TRBD1. The CDR3 runs to 15 residues. Trimming took 6 bases from V and 3 from J; bases not matched to a gene: 7. From germline, CDR1 is SGHVS and CDR2 FQNEAQ.